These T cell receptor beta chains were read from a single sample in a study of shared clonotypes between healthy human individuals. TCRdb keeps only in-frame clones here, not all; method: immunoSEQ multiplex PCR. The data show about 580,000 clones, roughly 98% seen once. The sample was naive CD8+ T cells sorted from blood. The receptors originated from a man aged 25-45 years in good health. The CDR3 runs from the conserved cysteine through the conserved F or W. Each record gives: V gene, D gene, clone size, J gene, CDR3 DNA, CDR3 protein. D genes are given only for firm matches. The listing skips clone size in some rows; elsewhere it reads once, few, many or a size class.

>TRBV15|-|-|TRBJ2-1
TGTGCCACCAGCAGAGCCTTAGAGGGCCCCGTAGGAAATGAGCAGTTCTTC
CATSRALEGPVGNEQFF
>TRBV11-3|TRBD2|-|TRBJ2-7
TGTGCCAGCAGCTCGGGCGGGAGGGCCGCCCACGAGCAGTACTTC
CASSSGGRAAHEQYF
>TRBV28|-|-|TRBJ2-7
TGTGCCAGTCTGGACATCACCTCCTACGAGCAGTACTTC
CASLDITSYEQYF
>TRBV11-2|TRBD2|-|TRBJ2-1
TGTGCCAGCAGCTTAGAGGGGGGACTAGCGGGTGTTGAGCAGTTCTTC
CASSLEGGLAGVEQFF
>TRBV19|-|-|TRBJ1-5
TGTGCCAGTAGTCCGTTGGACAGCAATCAGCCCCAGCATTTT
CASSPLDSNQPQHF
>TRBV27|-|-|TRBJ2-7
TGTGCCAGCAGTTTATCGGCCCCCCTAGGTCACTACGAGCAGTACTTC
CASSLSAPLGHYEQYF
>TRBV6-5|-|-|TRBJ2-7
TGTGCCAGCAGTTACTCACTGGGATACGAGCAGTACTTC
CASSYSLGYEQYF
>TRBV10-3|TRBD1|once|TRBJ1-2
TGTGCCATCAGTGAGGCAGGGGGTACTATCGGCTACACCTTC
CAISEAGGTIGYTF
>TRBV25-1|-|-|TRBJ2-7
TGTGCCAGCAGTGAATCCGACAGATCAAACTACGAGCAGTACTTC
CASSESDRSNYEQYF
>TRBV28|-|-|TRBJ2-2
TGTGCCAGCAGCCTCGGACCATCTTGGAACACCGGGGAGCTGTTTTTT
CASSLGPSWNTGELFF
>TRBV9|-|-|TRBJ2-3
TGTGCCAGCAGCGTAGAGGGAGTTGTCGCAGATACGCAGTATTTT
CASSVEGVVADTQYF
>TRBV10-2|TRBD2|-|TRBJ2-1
TGCGCCAGCAGTGTAGTAGGACTAGCGGGAGGCAATGAGCAGTTCTTC
CASSVVGLAGGNEQFF
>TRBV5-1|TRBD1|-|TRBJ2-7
TGCGCCAGCAGCTTTGGGCAGGGGGCTGCCTACGAGCAGTACTTC
CASSFGQGAAYEQYF
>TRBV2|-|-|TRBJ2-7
TGTGCCAGCGTACGGGGGTGGACGGGCTACGAGCAGTACTTC
CASVRGWTGYEQYF
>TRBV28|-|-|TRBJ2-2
TGTGCCAGCAGTTTGGGGGAATACACCGGGGAGCTGTTTTTT
CASSLGEYTGELFF
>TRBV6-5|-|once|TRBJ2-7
TGTGCCAGCAGTTACGGCCAGGGTAGGATCTACGAGCAGTACTTC
CASSYGQGRIYEQYF
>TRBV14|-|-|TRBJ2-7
TGTGCCAGTGCCGGGACCAGGTTCTACGAGCAGTACTTC
CASAGTRFYEQYF
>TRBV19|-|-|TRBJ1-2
TGTGCCAGTAGTATAGGAGGGAGTGGCTACACCTTC
CASSIGGSGYTF
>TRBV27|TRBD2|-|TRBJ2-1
TGTGCCAGCAGTCAGACTAGCCACAATGAGCAGTTCTTC
CASSQTSHNEQFF
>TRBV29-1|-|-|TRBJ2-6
TGCAGCGTTGTCCCAGAGACCCCCTCTGGGGCCAACGTCCTGACTTTC
CSVVPETPSGANVLTF
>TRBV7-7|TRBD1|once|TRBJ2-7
TGTGCCAGCAGCTTAGGACAGGGGACGGGCGAGCAGTACTTC
CASSLGQGTGEQYF
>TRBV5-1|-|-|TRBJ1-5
TGCGCCAGCAGCTTGGGGCAAAATCAGCCCCAGCATTTT
CASSLGQNQPQHF
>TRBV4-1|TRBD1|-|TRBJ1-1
TGCGCCAGCAGACCAGAACAGGGGGCTAACACTGAAGCTTTCTTT
CASRPEQGANTEAFF
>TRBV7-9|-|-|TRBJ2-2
TGTGCCAGCAGCCTGCAGGGGGGCACGAACACCGGGGAGCTGTTTTTT
CASSLQGGTNTGELFF
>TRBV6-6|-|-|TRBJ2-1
TGTGCCAGCAGCCTAGGGCACAATGAGCAGTTCTTC
CASSLGHNEQFF
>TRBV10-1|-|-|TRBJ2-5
TGCGCCTCTAGGGGGGGAGGGCCAAGGGTCGCCCAGTACTTC
CASRGGGPRVAQYF
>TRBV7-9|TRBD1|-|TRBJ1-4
TGTGCCAGCAGCAGGGGGACAGGACCAACTAATGAAAAACTGTTTTTT
CASSRGTGPTNEKLFF
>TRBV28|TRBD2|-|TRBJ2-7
TGTGCCAGCAGTTTTCTCGTGGTAGCGGGGGACTACGAGCAGTACTTC
CASSFLVVAGDYEQYF
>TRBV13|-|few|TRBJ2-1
TGTGCCAGCAGCTTAGGTAGCGCCGGCTACAATGAGCAGTTCTTC
CASSLGSAGYNEQFF
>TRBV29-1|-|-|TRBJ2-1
TGCAGCGTTCTAGGTCGGGCGGGATCATACAATGAGCAGTTCTTC
CSVLGRAGSYNEQFF
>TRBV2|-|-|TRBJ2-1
TGTGCCAGCAGTGACCCCCTAACAGGGCTCGACAATGAGCAGTTCTTC
CASSDPLTGLDNEQFF
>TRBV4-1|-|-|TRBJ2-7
TGCGCCAGCAGCCAAGAGTACTCCTACGAGCAGTACTTC
CASSQEYSYEQYF